This is a list of T cell receptor beta chains from one sample in a study of shared clonotypes between healthy human individuals. Sequencing was performed with immunoSEQ multiplex PCR; in TCRdb, only in-frame clones are kept and a portion is missing. Here the sample spans about 510,000 clones, around 96% being singletons. Sequencing was performed on naive CD4+ T cells sorted from blood. All receptors derive from a woman under 40 in good health. CDR3s include the opening cysteine and the closing phenylalanine or tryptophan. A D gene is named only where the DNA matches it firmly. Expanded clones get a size class; other rows say once, few or many, or leave the size out.

cdr3_nt cdr3_aa clone_size d_call j_call v_call
TGTGCCAGCTCACCCATGGACAGAAACACTGAAGCTTTCTTT CASSPMDRNTEAFF . . TRBJ1-1 TRBV18
TGTGCCAGCAGCCGCGGGGGAACCTACGAGCAGTACTTC CASSRGGTYEQYF . TRBD2 TRBJ2-7 TRBV28
TGCGCCAGCAGCTTGGGACTAGCGGGAGGCCATACGCAGTATTTT CASSLGLAGGHTQYF . TRBD2 TRBJ2-3 TRBV5-1
TGTGCCAGCAGTACTAGCGGGAGAGGGAATGAGCAGTTCTTC CASSTSGRGNEQFF . TRBD2 TRBJ2-1 TRBV6-6
TGTGCCAGCAGTTTATACACGGACAGGGCCAACACTGAAGCTTTCTTT CASSLYTDRANTEAFF . TRBD1 TRBJ1-1 TRBV28
TGTGCCAGTAGTACCCCGGGACAGTCCTATGGCTACACCTTC CASSTPGQSYGYTF . TRBD1 TRBJ1-2 TRBV19
TGTGCCAGCTCACCACCTCTGGACAGCTACACCTTC CASSPPLDSYTF . . TRBJ1-2 TRBV18
TGCGCCAGCAGCGCGGTCCCGGGACTAGCGGGAGACCTCCAAGAGACCCAGTACTTC CASSAVPGLAGDLQETQYF . TRBD2 TRBJ2-5 TRBV5-1
TGTGCCAGCAGTCAGCAGGGTCTCAACGAGCAGTACTTC CASSQQGLNEQYF . . TRBJ2-7 TRBV6-6
TGTGCCATCAGACCGGGACTAGTAAGTGGCGAGCAGTACTTC CAIRPGLVSGEQYF . TRBD2 TRBJ2-7 TRBV10-3
TGTGCCAGCAGTCCGCACCGGGACCGCGGCCCCGAGCAGTACTTC CASSPHRDRGPEQYF . . TRBJ2-7 TRBV27
TGCGCCAGCAGCTTGGATGTCGGCCTGGGCACAGATACGCAGTATTTT CASSLDVGLGTDTQYF . . TRBJ2-3 TRBV5-1
TGTGCCAGCAGGGCGGACAGTATTAACACTGAAGCTTTCTTT CASRADSINTEAFF . . TRBJ1-1 TRBV6-4
TGCGCCAGCAAGGCGAACACTGAAGCTTTCTTT CASKANTEAFF . . TRBJ1-1 TRBV10-2
TGTGCCAGTGGGAAAATTAAGGGGGCGCGAACAGATACGCAGTATTTT CASGKIKGARTDTQYF . TRBD1 TRBJ2-3 TRBV7-9
TGCGCCAGCAGCTTGCGACCAGCAGGGGAAGCCGGGGAGCTGTTTTTT CASSLRPAGEAGELFF . . TRBJ2-2 TRBV5-1
TGTGCCAGCAGTTTTCTAGCCGGGGAGCTGTTTTTT CASSFLAGELFF once . TRBJ2-2 TRBV27
TGTGCCAGCAGCCAGGACAGGGTTCTCAATCAGCCCCAGCATTTT CASSQDRVLNQPQHF . TRBD1 TRBJ1-5 TRBV28
TGTGCCAGCAGACCCTCACTAGCGGGAGTTTACGAGCAGTACTTC CASRPSLAGVYEQYF . TRBD2 TRBJ2-7 TRBV6-6
TGTGCCAGCAGCCGTGGGGGGACCGGGGCGGAGCAGTACTTC CASSRGGTGAEQYF . . TRBJ2-7 TRBV28
TGTGCCAGCAGCCAACTAGCGGGAGCTGAGACCCAGTACTTC CASSQLAGAETQYF . TRBD2 TRBJ2-5 TRBV6-4
TGCGCCAGCAGCCTAGCGGTTGTCTCTGGGGCCAACGTCCTGACTTTC CASSLAVVSGANVLTF . TRBD2 TRBJ2-6 TRBV5-1
TGTGCCATCCAGCCTTCGGCGGAGAGCTCCTACGAGCAGTACTTC CAIQPSAESSYEQYF . . TRBJ2-7 TRBV10-3
TGTGCCAGCAGTTTAAGTGGGCCCTACGAGCAGTACTTC CASSLSGPYEQYF . . TRBJ2-7 TRBV28
TGTGCCAGCAGCTTAGGTAATCAGGCCCCTGACACCTTC CASSLGNQAPDTF . . TRBJ1-2 TRBV11-3
TGTGCCAGCAGCTCCGGGGACACATACAATGAGCAGTTCTTC CASSSGDTYNEQFF . . TRBJ2-1 TRBV5-4
TGTGCCAGTAGTTCGTCGGGACAGGGTGGCACCTACGAGCAGTACTTC CASSSSGQGGTYEQYF . TRBD1 TRBJ2-7 TRBV19
TGTGCCAGCTTAATCCGGGACCCGATAGGCCATGAGCAGTTCTTC CASLIRDPIGHEQFF . . TRBJ2-1 TRBV21-1
TGTGCCAGTAGTCCAGGGAGACCCCCCACAGATACGCAGTATTTT CASSPGRPPTDTQYF once . TRBJ2-3 TRBV19
TGTGCCAGCAGAACAGGGGGATATGAAAAACTGTTTTTT CASRTGGYEKLFF . TRBD1 TRBJ1-4 TRBV6-5
TGTGCCAGCAGTTCCGGGCAAAATCAGCCCCAGCATTTT CASSSGQNQPQHF . . TRBJ1-5 TRBV28
TGTGCCACCTCCATGGGGTTACATCAGCCCCAGCATTTT CATSMGLHQPQHF . . TRBJ1-5 TRBV6-6
TGTGCCAGCAGCCTACTAATCGCGGGGGGTGCCGACGAGCAGTACTTC CASSLLIAGGADEQYF . TRBD2 TRBJ2-7 TRBV11-2
TGTGCCAGTAGTATTACCTCGGGCTATGGCTACACCTTC CASSITSGYGYTF . . TRBJ1-2 TRBV19
TGTGCCAGCAGCGCTGACATTGGACAGGGTGGAAACACCATATATTTT CASSADIGQGGNTIYF . TRBD1 TRBJ1-3 TRBV9
TGCGCCAGCAGCCGAGCCCGGACAGGGAAGGACAATGAGCAGTTCTTC CASSRARTGKDNEQFF . TRBD1 TRBJ2-1 TRBV5-1
TGTGCCAGCCGAAACGTTTTGGGGATCGGGACGTACGAGCAGTACTTC CASRNVLGIGTYEQYF once . TRBJ2-7 TRBV27
TGTGCCAGCAGTTTACTGTTAAGTGAGCAGTTCTTC CASSLLLSEQFF once . TRBJ2-1 TRBV28
TGTGCCAGCAGCGTGATGGGACTAGCGGGCCCCAATGAGCAGTTCTTC CASSVMGLAGPNEQFF . TRBD2 TRBJ2-1 TRBV9
TGCGCCAGCAGCTTGCCGGGAGCTGGGGCCAACGTCCTGACTTTC CASSLPGAGANVLTF once . TRBJ2-6 TRBV5-1
TGCGCCAGCAGCTTGGGAGGGCACGAAGTCTCCGAGCAGTACTTC CASSLGGHEVSEQYF . . TRBJ2-7 TRBV5-1
TGTGCCAGCAGTACAGGCTTTGGAGCTTTCTTT CASSTGFGAFF . . TRBJ1-1 TRBV28
TGTGCCAGCAGCTTCCTTGGCTCCTACGAGCAGTACTTC CASSFLGSYEQYF . . TRBJ2-7 TRBV7-9
TGTGCCAGCAGTTTGCCCCCCCAGGGGGCGCAAAAAAACATTCAGTACTTC CASSLPPQGAQKNIQYF once TRBD1 TRBJ2-4 TRBV28
TGTGCCAGCAGTTTGTCAGGGGGTAACACTGAAGCTTTCTTT CASSLSGGNTEAFF . TRBD1 TRBJ1-1 TRBV28
TGCAGCGTTGAAGATCCGGGACAGGGAGTGTTTTTCACTGAAGCTTTCTTT CSVEDPGQGVFFTEAFF . TRBD1 TRBJ1-1 TRBV29-1
TGTGCCAGCAGTGGCCGACAGGGAGGGGGTTTCGCCGGGGAGCTGTTTTTT CASSGRQGGGFAGELFF . . TRBJ2-2 TRBV6-1
TGTGCCAGCAGTGACTCGAATTTAGGGACAAACGAGCAGTACTTC CASSDSNLGTNEQYF . . TRBJ2-7 TRBV6-4
TGTGCCAGCAGCAAAGGGGCGATACGCAATCAGCCCCAGCATTTT CASSKGAIRNQPQHF . . TRBJ1-5 TRBV2
TGTGCCAGCAGCCTAAATCGGTACTCTGGAAACACCATATATTTT CASSLNRYSGNTIYF . . TRBJ1-3 TRBV27
TGTGCCAGCAGCTCCGGACAGACCCAAGAGACCCAGTACTTC CASSSGQTQETQYF . . TRBJ2-5 TRBV7-2
TGTGCCAGCAGGTTGGATACAGGGGCGCGGGGCTACACCTTC CASRLDTGARGYTF . TRBD1 TRBJ1-2 TRBV7-9
TGTGCCAGCACCTCCGGGGGCAAGGCGAACTATGGCTACACCTTC CASTSGGKANYGYTF . . TRBJ1-2 TRBV6-1
TGTGCCAGCAGGGCGGGACTAGCGGGGGCCTACGAGCAGTACTTC CASRAGLAGAYEQYF . TRBD2 TRBJ2-7 TRBV28
TGCGCCAGCATGGAACTAGCGGGATCCAAGACGGGTTACGAGCAGTACTTC CASMELAGSKTGYEQYF . TRBD2 TRBJ2-7 TRBV5-1